The 6 T cell receptor beta chains below all came from one sample that was sequenced in a study of cytomegalovirus exposure and HLA in healthy donors. The primer mix had 60 Vbeta and 13 Jbeta primers. Profiled with immunoSEQ multiplex PCR; TCRdb holds only in-frame clones, not every one. The sample has about 160,000 clones; around 80% are singletons. Sequencing was done on a sample of PBMCs. The source is a man aged 35 to 55 in good health and CMV-seronegative.

This chain joins TRBV2 and TRBJ2-2, with D perhaps TRBD1 (5 bases). V lost 8 bases to trimming and J lost 2 bases, with 12 bases between them. This CDR3 region has 14 residues. Germline V gives CDR1 SNHLY, CDR2 FYNNEI. CDR3 nucleotide sequence: TGTGCCAGCCTGAAAGACAGAAACACCGGGGAGCTGTTTTTT. It is translated as CASLKDRNTGELFF.

The chain combines TRBV5-6 with TRBJ1-1; 7 nucleotides match TRBD1. Trimming took 5 bases from V and 1 from J; bases not matched to a gene: 11. Germline values: CDR1 SGHDT, CDR2 YYEEEE. This CDR3 spans 16 amino acids. The CDR3 region is CASRLNGGQTNTEAFF. The DNA of the CDR3 is TGTGCCAGCAGATTAAACGGGGGACAGACGAACACTGAAGCTTTCTTT.

The chain couples TRBV11-3 to TRBJ2-2; D may be TRBD1 (6 bases). Trimming took 10 bases from V and 6 from J, leaving 18 bases between them. Looked up from germline, CDR1 is SGHNT and CDR2 is YENEEA. The CDR3 consists of 14 residues. The CDR3 DNA sequence: TGTGCCACAACCTCGACAGGAGGAGCCGGGGAGCTGTTTTTT. Translating gives CATTSTGGAGELFF.

V and J are TRBV5-1 and TRBJ2-7; TRBD1 is a possible D gene (6 bases). Trimming left V 0 bases short and J 3 bases short, with 13 bases between. From germline, CDR1 is SGHRS and CDR2 YFSETQ. The CDR3 consists of 15 residues. In nucleotides, the CDR3 is TGCGCCAGCAGCTTGGTAGTCGGGACAAGCTACGAGCAGTACTTC. Translation gives CASSLVVGTSYEQYF.

The J gene is TRBJ1-1, the V gene TRBV2, with a possible D match to TRBD1 (6 bases). Between the trimmed V and J ends, which lost 4 bases and 5 bases, there was a span of 20 bases. The CDR3 is 16 amino acids. CDR1 and CDR2 (germline): SNHLY, FYNNEI. The DNA of the CDR3 is TGTGCCAGCAGTGGGGACCTGGGAGGGGGTGGGACTGAAGCTTTCTTT. Translating gives CASSGDLGGGGTEAFF.

V gene TRBV27 combines with J gene TRBJ1-2, with D possibly being TRBD1 (6 bases). The CDR3 covers 17 residues. Germline CDR1 reads MNHEY; CDR2 reads SMNVEV (reference sequence). The V end was cut by 6 bases, the J end by 3 bases, with 23 bases between. The CDR3 DNA reads as TGTGCCAGCAGGGACCTCCGGGTTGGACAGAATTACTATGGCTACACCTTC. It translates to CASRDLRVGQNYYGYTF.